The 20 T cell receptor beta chains given below trace back to one sample, sequenced in a study of cytomegalovirus exposure and HLA in healthy donors. Use of 60 Vbeta and 13 Jbeta primers characterized the PCR. Assay: immunoSEQ multiplex PCR; the TCRdb copy retains only in-frame clones and omits some. Of about 170,000 clones listed, approximately 80% are singletons. Sequencing was performed on PBMCs. The source of these receptors is a male donor in good health and CMV-seronegative.

This chain joins TRBV28 and TRBJ1-2, with D possibly being TRBD1 (5 bases). This CDR3 contains 14 residues. The germline V gene has CDR1 MDHEN and CDR2 SYDVKM. Trimming removed 6 bases at V and 7 bases at J, with 18 bases between. The CDR3 reads CASSQPQGYSGYTF. The DNA of the CDR3 is TGTGCCAGCAGCCAGCCCCAGGGCTATTCTGGCTACACCTTC.

V gene TRBV7-3 combines with J gene TRBJ2-7, with D possibly TRBD1 on 6 matching bases. The V gene's germline CDR1 is SGHTA and CDR2 FQGTGA. V was pared by 5 bases and J by 3 bases, with 14 bases between. The CDR3 consists of 14 residues. The CDR3 loop is CASSRGHSDYEQYF. CDR3 coding DNA: TGTGCCAGCAGCCGGGGACATTCGGACTACGAGCAGTACTTC.

The rearrangement joins TRBV6-5 to TRBJ2-6, with unresolved D. CDR1 and CDR2 from the germline V gene are MNHEY and SVGAGI. Trimming shortened V by 3 bases and J by 0 bases, and 6 bases separated the two germline ends. This CDR3 comprises 15 residues. CDR3 nucleotides: TGTGCCAGCAGTTATGGAGACTCTGGGGCCAACGTCCTGACTTTC. Translation gives CASSYGDSGANVLTF.

This clone was seen a single time. The V and J genes are TRBV28 and TRBJ2-6; D may be TRBD1 (6 bases). This CDR3 comprises 15 residues. The germline V gene encodes CDR1 MDHEN and CDR2 SYDVKM. Between the trimmed V and J ends, which lost 6 bases and 0 bases, there was a span of 9 bases. CDR3 protein: CASRRGGSGANVLTF. CDR3 nucleotide sequence: TGTGCCAGCAGACGAGGGGGCTCTGGGGCCAACGTCCTGACTTTC. The full variable domain, in which reference TRBV28 and TRBJ2-6 provide the parts outside the CDR3, is DVKVTQSSRYLVKRTGEKVFLECVQDMDHENMFWYRQDPGLGLRLIYFSYDVKMKEKGDIPEGYSVSREKKERFSLILESASTNQTSMYLCASRRGGSGANVLTFGAGSRLTVL.

This chain links TRBV9 with TRBJ2-7; TRBD2 aligns across 13 bases. The germline V gene has CDR1 SGDLS and CDR2 YYNGEE. The CDR3 is 16 amino acids. The V gene end was trimmed by 4 bases and the J gene end by 6 bases; junction bases not matched to a gene: 10. The CDR3 is CASSLGTSGISAEQYF. DNA for the CDR3: TGTGCCAGCAGCCTCGGGACTAGCGGGATCTCGGCCGAGCAGTACTTC.

CDR3 sequence reads: CASSTQWTGNTEAFF. DNA for the CDR3: TGTGCCAGCAGCACCCAATGGACAGGGAACACTGAAGCTTTCTTT. The chain carries TRBV28 and TRBJ1-1; 7 bases line up with TRBD1. V lost 6 bases to trimming and J lost 1 base; unmatched junction nucleotides: 8. Per the germline V gene, CDR1 is MDHEN and CDR2 is SYDVKM. The CDR3 is 15 residues long.

The chain recombines TRBV4-1 with TRBJ2-2; 9 bases agree with TRBD2. CDR1 is MGHRA and CDR2 is YSYEKL in the germline V gene. The CDR3 totals 16 residues. Trimming took 6 bases from V and 6 from J; bases not matched to a gene: 11. CDR3 loop: CASSPPLASGAGELFF. In DNA form, the CDR3 reads TGCGCCAGCAGTCCTCCCTTGGCTAGCGGGGCCGGGGAGCTGTTTTTT.

This clone was seen only a few times. This rearrangement joins TRBV19 to TRBJ2-2, with 12 nucleotides matching TRBD2. Trimming removed 6 bases from V and 5 bases from J; junction bases left unmatched: 4. The CDR3 length is 15 residues. Per the germline V gene, CDR1 is LNHDA and CDR2 is SQIVND (reference sequence). The CDR3 coding sequence is TGTGCCAGTAGAACTAGCGGGAGGACTACCGGGGAGCTGTTTTTT. It yields the protein CASRTSGRTTGELFF.

This clone was observed a single time. CDR3 in DNA: TGTGCCAGCAGTTACATATTACAGGGGGAAGCTTTCTTT. This encodes CASSYILQGEAFF. V usage is TRBV6-5 and J usage is TRBJ1-1; the match to TRBD1 covers 7 bases. Germline CDR1 reads MNHEY; CDR2 reads SVGAGI. The CDR3 has 13 residues. The J segment lost 8 bases and the V segment lost 2 bases, leaving 5 bases of the junction unmatched.

V usage is TRBV28 and J usage is TRBJ2-7; tentatively, D is TRBD1 (8 bases). The V gene's germline CDR1 is MDHEN and CDR2 SYDVKM. V lost 6 bases and J 2 bases, leaving 17 bases between the germline ends. There are 15 residues in the CDR3. The CDR3 sequence: CASRYNRGGAYEQYF. The CDR3 DNA reads TGTGCCAGCAGATATAACAGGGGGGGGGCCTACGAGCAGTACTTC.

The chain joins TRBV25-1 to TRBJ1-5; D is possibly TRBD1 (6 bases). This CDR3 spans 15 amino acids. V dropped 4 bases and J dropped 4 bases, with 14 bases sitting between them. Per the germline V gene, CDR1 is MGHDK and CDR2 is SYGVNS. The CDR3 loop reads CASSAQRQDNQPQHF. DNA for the CDR3: TGTGCCAGCAGTGCCCAACGACAGGATAATCAGCCCCAGCATTTT.

CDR3 nucleotides: TGTGCCACCAGCAGAGACCCGGGAGAGACCCAGTACTTC. It specifies CATSRDPGETQYF. The chain has TRBV15 and TRBJ2-5; no definite D call. The CDR3 covers 13 residues. The V and J ends lost 0 bases and 4 bases respectively, with 6 bases between them. Germline V lookup: CDR1 LNHNV, CDR2 YYDKDF (reference sequence). Variable domain in full (rest from reference TRBV15 and TRBJ2-5): DAMVIQNPRYQVTQFGKPVTLSCSQTLNHNVMYWYQQKSSQAPKLLFHYYDKDFNNEADTPDNFQSRRPNTSFCFLDIRSPGLGDTAMYLCATSRDPGETQYFGPGTRLLVL.

The J gene is TRBJ2-2, the V gene TRBV7-6; D is unresolved. The germline V gene encodes CDR1 SGHVS and CDR2 FNYEAQ. The CDR3 sequence is 15 residues long. Trimming took off 1 base at V and 2 bases at J, with 8 bases between the two ends. In nucleotides, the CDR3 is TGTGCCAGCAGCTTAGTTTCCCAAAACACCGGGGAGCTGTTTTTT. This codes for CASSLVSQNTGELFF.

The chain employs TRBV6-1 and TRBJ2-3, with D possibly TRBD2 on 5 matching bases. Germline V gene lookup returns CDR1 MNHNS and CDR2 SASEGT. Trimming shortened V by 6 bases and J by 2 bases, and 6 bases separated the two germline ends. This CDR3 contains 12 residues. CDR3 region: CASRTTTDTQYF. CDR3 in DNA: TGTGCCAGCAGGACTACCACAGATACGCAGTATTTT.

The chain carries TRBV29-1 and TRBJ1-1; 9 bases match TRBD1. Germline-derived CDR1 and CDR2 are SQVTM and ANQGSEA. The CDR3 is 13 residues long. J lost 3 bases, V lost 6 bases, and 5 bases had no gene match. CDR3 loop: CSVRTGGDTEAFF. The CDR3 DNA reads TGCAGCGTCCGAACAGGGGGCGACACTGAAGCTTTCTTT.

The V and J genes are TRBV5-1 and TRBJ2-2; 7 bases are a match to TRBD1. V lost 4 bases and J lost 3; bases outside the gene matches: 6. The germline V gene encodes CDR1 SGHRS and CDR2 YFSETQ. The CDR3 is 15 residues long. CDR3 nucleotide sequence: TGCGCCAGCAGCGCGACAGGGCGAGACACCGGGGAGCTGTTTTTT. Amino acid sequence: CASSATGRDTGELFF.

V usage is TRBV19 and J usage is TRBJ1-2, with 7 bases aligning to TRBD1. CDR3 size: 13 residues. Germline CDR1 and CDR2: LNHDA and SQIVND (reference sequence). J lost 5 bases, V lost 6 bases, and 6 bases had no gene match. The CDR3 nucleotides read TGTGCCAGTAGCCCCACAGGGGCTTATGGCTACACCTTC. Its translation: CASSPTGAYGYTF.

The genes are TRBV10-3 and TRBJ2-7, with D perhaps TRBD2 (6 bases). The CDR3 covers 13 residues. Germline lookup yields CDR1 ENHRY and CDR2 SYGVKD. Trimming removed 0 bases from V and 4 bases from J, with 7 bases in between. In DNA form, the CDR3 reads TGTGCCATCAGTGAGTCGGGGACTTACGAGCAGTACTTC. Its protein product is CAISESGTYEQYF.

The CDR3 coding sequence is TGCGCCAGCAGCCAGGGGGCGAACACCGGGGAGCTGTTTTTT. The encoded protein is CASSQGANTGELFF. The chain employs TRBV5-1 and TRBJ2-2; 7 bases are shared with TRBD1. The CDR3 runs to 14 residues. CDR1 and CDR2 from the germline V gene are SGHRS and YFSETQ. V trimming: 4 bases; J trimming: 0 bases; junction bases outside the gene matches: 0.

CDR3: CAWSQGTGGIGYTF. The CDR3 DNA follows: TGTGCCTGGAGCCAAGGGACAGGGGGGATTGGCTACACCTTC. V gene TRBV30 combines with J gene TRBJ1-2; 11 nucleotides line up with TRBD1. CDR3 length equals 14 residues. CDR1 is GTSNPN, CDR2 SVGIG, per germline (reference sequence). Losses at the gene ends were 3 bases for V and 7 bases for J; bases not matched to a gene: 7.